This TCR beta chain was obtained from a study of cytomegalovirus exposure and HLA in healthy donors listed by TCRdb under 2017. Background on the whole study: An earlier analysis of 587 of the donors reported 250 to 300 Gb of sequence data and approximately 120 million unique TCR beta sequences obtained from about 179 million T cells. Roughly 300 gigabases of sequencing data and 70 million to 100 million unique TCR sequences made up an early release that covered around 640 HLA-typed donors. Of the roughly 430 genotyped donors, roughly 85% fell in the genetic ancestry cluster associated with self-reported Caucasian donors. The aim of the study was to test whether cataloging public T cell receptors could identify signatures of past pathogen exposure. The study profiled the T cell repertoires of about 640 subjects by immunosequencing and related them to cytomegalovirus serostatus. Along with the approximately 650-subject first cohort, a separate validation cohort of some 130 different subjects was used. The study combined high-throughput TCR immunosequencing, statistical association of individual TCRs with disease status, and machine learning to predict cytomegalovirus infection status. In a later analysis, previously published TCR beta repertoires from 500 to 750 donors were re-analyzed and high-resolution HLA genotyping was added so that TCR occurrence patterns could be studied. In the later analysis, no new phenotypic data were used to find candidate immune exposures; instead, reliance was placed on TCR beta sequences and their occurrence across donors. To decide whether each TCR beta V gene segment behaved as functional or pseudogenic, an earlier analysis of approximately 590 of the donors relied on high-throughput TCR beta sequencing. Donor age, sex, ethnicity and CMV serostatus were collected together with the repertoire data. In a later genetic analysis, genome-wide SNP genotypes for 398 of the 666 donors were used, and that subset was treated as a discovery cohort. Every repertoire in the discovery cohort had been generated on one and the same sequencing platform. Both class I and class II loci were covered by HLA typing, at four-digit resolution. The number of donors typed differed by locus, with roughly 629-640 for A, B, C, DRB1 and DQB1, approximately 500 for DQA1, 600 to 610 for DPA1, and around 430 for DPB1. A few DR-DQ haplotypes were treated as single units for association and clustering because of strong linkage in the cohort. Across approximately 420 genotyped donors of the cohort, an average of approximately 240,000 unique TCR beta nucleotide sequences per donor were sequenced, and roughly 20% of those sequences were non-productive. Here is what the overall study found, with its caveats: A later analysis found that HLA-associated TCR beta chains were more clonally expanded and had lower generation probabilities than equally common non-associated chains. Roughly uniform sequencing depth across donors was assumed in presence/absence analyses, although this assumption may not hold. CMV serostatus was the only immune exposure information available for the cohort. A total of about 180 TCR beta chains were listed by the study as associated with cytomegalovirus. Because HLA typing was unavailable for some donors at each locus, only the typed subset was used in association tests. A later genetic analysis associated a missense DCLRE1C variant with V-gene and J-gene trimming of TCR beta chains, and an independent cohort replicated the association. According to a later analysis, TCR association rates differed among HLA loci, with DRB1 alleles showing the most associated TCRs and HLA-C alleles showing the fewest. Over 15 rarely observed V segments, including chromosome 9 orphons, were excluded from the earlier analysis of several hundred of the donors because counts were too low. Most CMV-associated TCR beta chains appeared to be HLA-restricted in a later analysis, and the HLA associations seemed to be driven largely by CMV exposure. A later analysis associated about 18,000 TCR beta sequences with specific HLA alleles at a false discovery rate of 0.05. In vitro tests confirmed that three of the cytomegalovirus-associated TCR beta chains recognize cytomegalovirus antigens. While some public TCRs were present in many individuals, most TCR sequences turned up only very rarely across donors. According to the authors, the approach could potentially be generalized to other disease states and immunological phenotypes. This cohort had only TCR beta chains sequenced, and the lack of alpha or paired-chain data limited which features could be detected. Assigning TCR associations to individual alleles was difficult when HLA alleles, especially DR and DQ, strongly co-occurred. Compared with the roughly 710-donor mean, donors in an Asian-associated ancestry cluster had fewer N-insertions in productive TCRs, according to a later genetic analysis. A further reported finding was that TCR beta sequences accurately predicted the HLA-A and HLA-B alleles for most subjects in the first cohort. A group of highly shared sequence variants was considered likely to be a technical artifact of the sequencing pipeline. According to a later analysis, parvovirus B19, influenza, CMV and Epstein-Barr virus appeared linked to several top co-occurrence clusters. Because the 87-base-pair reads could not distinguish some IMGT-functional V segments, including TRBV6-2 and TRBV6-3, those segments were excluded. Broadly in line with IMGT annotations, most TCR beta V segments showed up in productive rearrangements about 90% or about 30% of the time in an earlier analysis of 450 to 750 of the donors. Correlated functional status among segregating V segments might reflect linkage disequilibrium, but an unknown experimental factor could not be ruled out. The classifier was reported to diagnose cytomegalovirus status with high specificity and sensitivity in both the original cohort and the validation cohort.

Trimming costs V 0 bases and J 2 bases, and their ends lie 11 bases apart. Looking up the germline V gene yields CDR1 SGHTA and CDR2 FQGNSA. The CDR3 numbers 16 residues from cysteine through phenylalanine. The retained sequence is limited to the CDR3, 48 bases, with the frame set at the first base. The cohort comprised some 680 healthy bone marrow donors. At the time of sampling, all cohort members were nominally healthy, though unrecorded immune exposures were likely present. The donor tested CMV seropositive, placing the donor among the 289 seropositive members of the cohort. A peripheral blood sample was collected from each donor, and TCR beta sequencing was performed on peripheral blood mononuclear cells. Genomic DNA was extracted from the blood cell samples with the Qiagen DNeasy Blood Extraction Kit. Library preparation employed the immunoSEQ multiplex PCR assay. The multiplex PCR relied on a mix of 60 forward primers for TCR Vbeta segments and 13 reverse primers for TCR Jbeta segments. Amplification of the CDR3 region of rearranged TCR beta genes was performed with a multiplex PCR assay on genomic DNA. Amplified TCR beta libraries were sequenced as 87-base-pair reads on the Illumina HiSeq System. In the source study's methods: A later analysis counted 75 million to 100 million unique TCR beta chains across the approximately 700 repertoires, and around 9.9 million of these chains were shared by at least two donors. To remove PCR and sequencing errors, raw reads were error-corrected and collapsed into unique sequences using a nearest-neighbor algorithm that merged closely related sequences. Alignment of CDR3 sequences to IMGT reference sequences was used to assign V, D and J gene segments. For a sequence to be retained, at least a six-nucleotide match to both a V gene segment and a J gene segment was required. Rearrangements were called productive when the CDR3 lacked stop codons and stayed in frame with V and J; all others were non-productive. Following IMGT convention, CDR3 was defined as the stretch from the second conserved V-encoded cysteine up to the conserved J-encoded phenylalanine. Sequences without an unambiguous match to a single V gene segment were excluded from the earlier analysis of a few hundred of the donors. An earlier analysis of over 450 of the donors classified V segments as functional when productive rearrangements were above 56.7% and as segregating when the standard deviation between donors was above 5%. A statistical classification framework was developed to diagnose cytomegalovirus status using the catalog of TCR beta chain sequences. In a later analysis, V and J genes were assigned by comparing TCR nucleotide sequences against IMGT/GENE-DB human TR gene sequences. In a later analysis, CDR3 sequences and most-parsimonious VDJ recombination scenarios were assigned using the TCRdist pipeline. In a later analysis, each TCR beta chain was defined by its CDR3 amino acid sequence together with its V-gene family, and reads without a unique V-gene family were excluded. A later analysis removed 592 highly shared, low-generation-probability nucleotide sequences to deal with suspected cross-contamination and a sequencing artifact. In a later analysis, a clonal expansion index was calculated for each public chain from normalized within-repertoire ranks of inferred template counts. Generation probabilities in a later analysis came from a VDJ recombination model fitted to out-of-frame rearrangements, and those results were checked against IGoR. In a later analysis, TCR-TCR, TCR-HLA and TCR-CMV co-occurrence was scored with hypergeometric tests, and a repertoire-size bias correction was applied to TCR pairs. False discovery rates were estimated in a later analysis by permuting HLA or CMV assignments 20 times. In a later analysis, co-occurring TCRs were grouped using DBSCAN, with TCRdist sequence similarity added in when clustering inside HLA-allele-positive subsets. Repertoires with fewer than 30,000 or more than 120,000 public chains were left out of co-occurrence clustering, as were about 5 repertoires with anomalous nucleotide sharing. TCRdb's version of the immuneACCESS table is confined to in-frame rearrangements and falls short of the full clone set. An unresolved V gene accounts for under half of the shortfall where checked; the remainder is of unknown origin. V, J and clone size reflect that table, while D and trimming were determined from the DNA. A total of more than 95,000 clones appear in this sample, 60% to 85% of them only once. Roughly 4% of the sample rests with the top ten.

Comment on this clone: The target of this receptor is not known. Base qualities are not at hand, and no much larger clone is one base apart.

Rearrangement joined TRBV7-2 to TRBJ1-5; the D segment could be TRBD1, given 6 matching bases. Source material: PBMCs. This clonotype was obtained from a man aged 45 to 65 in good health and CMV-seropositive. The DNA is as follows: TGTGCCAGCAGCTTAGCTGGGGGCGGCGGCAATCAGCCCCAGCATTTT. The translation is CASSLAGGGGNQPQHF.